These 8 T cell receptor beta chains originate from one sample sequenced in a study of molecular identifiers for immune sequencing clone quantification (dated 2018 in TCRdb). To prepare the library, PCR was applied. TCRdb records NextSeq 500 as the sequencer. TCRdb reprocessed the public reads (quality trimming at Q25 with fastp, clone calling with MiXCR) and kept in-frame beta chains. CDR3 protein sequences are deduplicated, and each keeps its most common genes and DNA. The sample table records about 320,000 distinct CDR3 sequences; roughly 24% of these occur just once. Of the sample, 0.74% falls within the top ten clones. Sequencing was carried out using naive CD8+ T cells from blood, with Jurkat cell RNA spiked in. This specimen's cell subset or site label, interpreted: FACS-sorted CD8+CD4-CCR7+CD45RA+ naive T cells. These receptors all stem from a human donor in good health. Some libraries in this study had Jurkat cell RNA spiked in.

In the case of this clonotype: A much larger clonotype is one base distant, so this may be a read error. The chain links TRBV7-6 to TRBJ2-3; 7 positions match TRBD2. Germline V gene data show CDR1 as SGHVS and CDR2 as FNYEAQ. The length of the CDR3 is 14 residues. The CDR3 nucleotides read TGTGCCAGCAACGGCGGGGGAGGCACAGATACGCGGTATTTT. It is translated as CASNGGGGTDTRYF.

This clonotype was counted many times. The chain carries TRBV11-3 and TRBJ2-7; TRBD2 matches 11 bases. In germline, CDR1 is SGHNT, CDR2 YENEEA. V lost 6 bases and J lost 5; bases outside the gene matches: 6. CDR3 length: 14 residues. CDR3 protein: CASSLTSGAHEQYF. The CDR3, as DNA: TGTGCCAGCAGTTTGACTAGCGGGGCGCACGAGCAGTACTTC.

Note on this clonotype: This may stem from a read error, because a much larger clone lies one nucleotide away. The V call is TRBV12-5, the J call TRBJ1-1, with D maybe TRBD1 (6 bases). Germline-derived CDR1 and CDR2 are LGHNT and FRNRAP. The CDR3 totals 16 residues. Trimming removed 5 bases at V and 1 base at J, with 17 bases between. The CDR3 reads CASGLWTAPANTEAFF. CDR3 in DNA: TGTGCTAGTGGTCTATGGACAGCGCCGGCGAACACTGAAGCTTTCTTT. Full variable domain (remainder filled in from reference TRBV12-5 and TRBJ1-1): DARVTQTPRHKVTEMGQEVTMRCQPILGHNTVFWYRQTMMQGLELLAYFRNRAPLDDSGMPKDRFSAEMPDATLATLKIQPSEPRDSAVYFCASGLWTAPANTEAFFGQGTRLTVV.

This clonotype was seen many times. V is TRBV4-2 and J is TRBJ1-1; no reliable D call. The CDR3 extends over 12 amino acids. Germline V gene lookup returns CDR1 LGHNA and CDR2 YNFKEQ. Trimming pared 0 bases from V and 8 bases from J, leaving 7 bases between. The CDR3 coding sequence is TGTGCCAGCAGCCAAGAGGGGATCGAAGCTTTCTTT. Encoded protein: CASSQEGIEAFF.

The CDR3 nucleotides are TGTGCCAGTAGTATAATGGACAGTTTCACCGGGGAGCTGTTTTTT. Protein sequence: CASSIMDSFTGELFF. The rearrangement uses TRBV19 and TRBJ2-2; D perhaps matches TRBD1 (6 bases). The CDR3 consists of 15 residues. V dropped 2 bases and J dropped 4 bases, with 11 bases sitting between them. Germline V gives CDR1 LNHDA, CDR2 SQIVND (reference sequence). Full variable domain (remainder filled in from reference TRBV19 and TRBJ2-2): DGGITQSPKYLFRKEGQNVTLSCEQNLNHDAMYWYRQDPGQGLRLIYYSQIVNDFQKGDIAEGYSVSREKKESFPLTVTSAQKNPTAFYLCASSIMDSFTGELFFGEGSRLTVL.

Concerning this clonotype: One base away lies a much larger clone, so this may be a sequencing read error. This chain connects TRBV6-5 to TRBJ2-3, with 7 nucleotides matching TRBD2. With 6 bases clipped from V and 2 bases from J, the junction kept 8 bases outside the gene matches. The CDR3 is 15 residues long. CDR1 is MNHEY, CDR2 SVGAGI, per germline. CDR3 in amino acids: CASSSSGVNTDTQYF. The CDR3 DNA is TGTGCCAGCAGCTCCAGCGGGGTTAACACAGATACGCAGTATTTT.

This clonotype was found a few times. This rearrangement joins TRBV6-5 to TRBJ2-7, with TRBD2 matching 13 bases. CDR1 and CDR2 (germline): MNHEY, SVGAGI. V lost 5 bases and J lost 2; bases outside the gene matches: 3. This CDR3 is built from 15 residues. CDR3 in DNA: TGTGCCAGCAGTCTACTAGCGGGGGGGACCTACGAGCAGTACTTC. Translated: CASSLLAGGTYEQYF.

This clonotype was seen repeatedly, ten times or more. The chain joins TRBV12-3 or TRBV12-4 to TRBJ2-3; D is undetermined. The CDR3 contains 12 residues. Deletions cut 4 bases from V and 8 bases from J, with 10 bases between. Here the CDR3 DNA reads TGTGCCAGCAGTTACGACAATCCTACGCAGTATTTT. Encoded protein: CASSYDNPTQYF.